This T cell receptor beta chain was documented in a study of cytomegalovirus exposure and HLA in healthy donors. Findings and caveats of the study: Cytomegalovirus association was assigned to approximately 180 TCR beta chains. Researchers left out some V segments, among them TRBV6-2 and TRBV6-3, as indistinguishable. Among donors in an Asian-associated ancestry cluster, a later analysis reportedly found fewer N-insertions than the roughly 610-donor mean. Later analysis suggested most CMV-associated TCR beta chains were HLA-restricted.

This CDR3 spans 15 amino acids. Germline assignment: CDR1 SGHRS and CDR2 YFSETQ. As regards this clone: The antigen is undetermined.

The study ran its PCR with 60 Vbeta and 13 Jbeta primers. Some clones are missing from TCRdb's copy, which holds only in-frame ones; the method was immunoSEQ multiplex PCR. The profile covers about 130,000 clones, with more than 70% appearing a single time and approximately 3.8% taken by the ten largest. The specimen sequenced was PBMCs. This receptor was obtained from a man aged 30 to 39 in good health and CMV-seronegative. This chain uses TRBV5-1 with TRBJ2-5, with 8 nucleotides matching TRBD1. The J call is uncertain, as TRBJ2-7 better fits the DNA end. Written as DNA, the CDR3 is TGCGCCAGCAGCCCACCAGGGGGCTTACCCTACGAGCAGTACTTC. Translated: CASSPPGGLPYEQYF.